This T cell receptor beta chain was recovered during a study of OX40 agonist ivuxolimab in advanced cancers. Study overall: Ivuxolimab, which patients received intravenously every 2 weeks, was dosed at 0.01 to 10 mg/kg.

Autoimmune disease history or systemic immunosuppression meant exclusion. Study-level results: In CD8+ T cells, expanded clones were on average more numerous than in CD4+.

This CDR3 has 14 residues. V was cut by 3 bases and J by 6 bases, with 13 bases left in between. Per the germline V gene, CDR1 is LNHDA and CDR2 is SQIVND (reference sequence). TCRdb's copy holds only in-frame clones and misses some; the assay was immunoSEQ multiplex PCR. In the table there are about 71,000 clones, around 83% of which are singletons. For this clone: No antigen is known for it.

The TCR was taken from an adult with an advanced solid tumor such as melanoma, head and neck, liver or kidney cancer. Sample: CD4+ or CD8+ T cells sorted from blood, taken in a trial of the OX40 agonist ivuxolimab. The chain recombines TRBV19 with TRBJ2-3; TRBD1 might be the D (5 bases). CDR3 nucleotides: TGTGCCAGTAGTATCAGGGCAGAACCGGATACGCAGTATTTT. This codes for CASSIRAEPDTQYF.